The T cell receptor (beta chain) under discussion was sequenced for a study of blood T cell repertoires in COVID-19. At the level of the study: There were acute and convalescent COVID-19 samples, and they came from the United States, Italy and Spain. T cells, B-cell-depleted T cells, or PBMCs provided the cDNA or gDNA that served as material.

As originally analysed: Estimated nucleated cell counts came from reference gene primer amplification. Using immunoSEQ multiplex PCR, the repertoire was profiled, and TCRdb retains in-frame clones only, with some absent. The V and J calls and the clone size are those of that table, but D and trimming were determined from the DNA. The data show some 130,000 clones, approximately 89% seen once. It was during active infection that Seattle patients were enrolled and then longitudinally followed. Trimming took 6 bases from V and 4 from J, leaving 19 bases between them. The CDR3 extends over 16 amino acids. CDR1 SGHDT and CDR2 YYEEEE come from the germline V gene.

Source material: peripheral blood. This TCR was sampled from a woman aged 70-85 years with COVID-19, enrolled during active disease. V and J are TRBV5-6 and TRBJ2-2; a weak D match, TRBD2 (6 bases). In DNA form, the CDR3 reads TGTGCCAGCAACCACTTTGGCGGGGCGAGCACCGGGGAGCTGTTTTTT. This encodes CASNHFGGASTGELFF.